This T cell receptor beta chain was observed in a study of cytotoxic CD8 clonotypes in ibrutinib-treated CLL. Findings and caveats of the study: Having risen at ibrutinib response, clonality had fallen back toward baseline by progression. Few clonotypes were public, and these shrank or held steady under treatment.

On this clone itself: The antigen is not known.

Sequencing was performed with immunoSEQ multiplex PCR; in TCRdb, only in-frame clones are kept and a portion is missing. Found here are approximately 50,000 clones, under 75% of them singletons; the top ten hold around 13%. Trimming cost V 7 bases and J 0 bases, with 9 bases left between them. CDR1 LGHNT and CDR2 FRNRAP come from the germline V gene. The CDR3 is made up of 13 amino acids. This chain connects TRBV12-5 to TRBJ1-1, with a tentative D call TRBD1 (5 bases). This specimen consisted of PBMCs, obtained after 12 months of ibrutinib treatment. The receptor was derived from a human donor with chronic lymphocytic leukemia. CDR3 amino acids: CASAQGMNTEAFF. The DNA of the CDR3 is TGTGCTAGTGCTCAGGGTATGAACACTGAAGCTTTCTTT.